The rows below give T cell receptor beta chains drawn from one sample of a study of post-analysis software for immune sequencing data. MiXCR, run by TCRdb on the PCR reads, gives a single entry per CDR3 protein. The table records about 800,000 distinct CDR3 sequences, 25% to 30% of them present only once. Specimen: blood. Source of these receptors: a girl under 18 with multiple sclerosis. CDR3s include the opening cysteine and the closing phenylalanine or tryptophan. Fields, in order: CDR3 DNA, CDR3 protein, clone size, V gene, D gene, J gene. The D gene is left open where the match is weak. Only some rows state a clone size, as once, few, many or a class for expanded clones.

TGCAGTGCTAGGCGGTTTACTAGGAGCTCCTACAATGAGCAGTTCTTC CSARRFTRSSYNEQFF . TRBV20-1 . TRBJ2-1
TGCGCCAGCAGCCAGGACGTGGGGTCTAGCACAGATACGCAGTATTTT CASSQDVGSSTDTQYF many TRBV5-1 . TRBJ2-3
TGCAGCGTTGCCCGGACGCAGCTGCAAGAGACCCAGTACTTC CSVARTQLQETQYF . TRBV29-1 . TRBJ2-5
TGTGCCAGCGCCCGGGACAGGGAAGAGACCCAGTACTTC CASARDREETQYF . TRBV18 TRBD1 TRBJ2-5
TGTGCCACCGGCGCAAAAACAGGGGTCCAAAACATTCAGTACTTC CATGAKTGVQNIQYF . TRBV15 TRBD1 TRBJ2-4
TGTGCCAGCAGCTTAGAGGGGGGGTCCTACGAGCAGTACTTC CASSLEGGSYEQYF many TRBV7-2 . TRBJ2-7
TGTGCCACCAGTGAGCCTGGACTCACCGGGGAGCTGTTTTTT CATSEPGLTGELFF . TRBV24-1 . TRBJ2-2
TGTGCCAGCAGCCCCTGGGTAGCCCTGTATGGCTACACCTTC CASSPWVALYGYTF . TRBV7-9 . TRBJ1-2
TGTGCCAGCAGCCAAGATGGGCTGGGACAAGAGACCCAGTACTTC CASSQDGLGQETQYF . TRBV3-1 . TRBJ2-5
TGCGCCAGCAGCCAAGTTGGTCGGCTGGATCAGCCCCAGCATTTT CASSQVGRLDQPQHF . TRBV4-1 . TRBJ1-5
TGTGCCAGCAGCCAAGATACCGGAGGAGGCTACACCTTC CASSQDTGGGYTF . TRBV14 . TRBJ1-2
TGCGCCAGCGACAACGGGGGGTACAATGAGCAGTTCTTC CASDNGGYNEQFF few TRBV4-1 TRBD2 TRBJ2-1
TGCAGTGCTAGCATTGGCCCTCCTAACTATGGCTACACCTTC CSASIGPPNYGYTF few TRBV20-1 . TRBJ1-2
TGTGCCAGCAGCCCCCCCAAAACAGGGGGCAATGAGCAGTTCTTC CASSPPKTGGNEQFF . TRBV7-9 TRBD1 TRBJ2-1